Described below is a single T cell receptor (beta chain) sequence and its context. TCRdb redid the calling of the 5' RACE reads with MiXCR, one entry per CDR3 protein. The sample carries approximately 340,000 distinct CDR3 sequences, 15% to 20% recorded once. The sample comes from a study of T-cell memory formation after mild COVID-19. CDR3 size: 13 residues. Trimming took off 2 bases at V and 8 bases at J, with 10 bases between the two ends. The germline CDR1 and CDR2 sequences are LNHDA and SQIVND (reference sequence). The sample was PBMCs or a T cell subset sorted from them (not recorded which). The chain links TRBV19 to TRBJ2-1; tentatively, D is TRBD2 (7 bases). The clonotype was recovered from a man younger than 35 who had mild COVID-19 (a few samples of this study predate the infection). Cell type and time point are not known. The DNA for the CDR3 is TGTGCCAGTAGTATACGGGGGGCGGATGAGCAGTTCTTC. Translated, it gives CASSIRGADEQFF. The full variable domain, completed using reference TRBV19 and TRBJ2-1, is DGGITQSPKYLFRKEGQNVTLSCEQNLNHDAMYWYRQDPGQGLRLIYYSQIVNDFQKGDIAEGYSVSREKKESFPLTVTSAQKNPTAFYLCASSIRGADEQFFGPGTRLTVL.